These T cell receptor beta chains were read from a single sample in a study of radiation and T cells in renal cell carcinoma. Using immunoSEQ multiplex PCR, the repertoire was profiled, and TCRdb retains in-frame clones only, with some absent. The table includes 95,000 to 150,000 clones, 65% to 85% detected once. The specimen comprised blood, sampled from a patient whose treatment included radiotherapy and nephrectomy. These TCRs come from a man aged 45-60 years with renal cell carcinoma. The CDR3 runs from the conserved cysteine through the conserved F or W. The order of the fields is clone size, V gene, D gene, J gene, CDR3 protein, CDR3 DNA. The D gene is left open where the match is weak. Not all rows give a size; the values are once, few, many and, for expanded clones, a class.

>NA|TRBV28|NA|TRBJ1-2
CASSPSSSYGYTF
TGTGCCAGCAGTCCTTCGTCCAGCTATGGCTACACCTTC
>NA|TRBV18|NA|TRBJ2-7
CASSPRLEPPYEQYF
TGTGCCAGCTCACCCCGCTTAGAACCCCCCTACGAGCAGTACTTC
>NA|TRBV2|NA|TRBJ1-3
CASSEGQPGNTIYF
TGTGCCAGCAGTGAAGGACAGCCTGGAAACACCATATATTTT
>NA|TRBV9|NA|TRBJ1-5
CASSVGTNQPQHF
TGTGCCAGCAGCGTAGGGACAAATCAGCCCCAGCATTTT
>NA|TRBV6-6|TRBD1|TRBJ2-7
CASSYQGERAYEQYF
TGTGCCAGCAGTTATCAGGGGGAGCGAGCCTACGAGCAGTACTTC
>NA|TRBV5-4|TRBD2|TRBJ2-3
CASRAGTRTDTQYF
TGTGCCAGCAGGGCCGGGACTAGGACCGATACGCAGTATTTT
>NA|TRBV7-9|NA|TRBJ2-7
CATSARYEQYF
TGTGCCACTTCAGCTCGGTACGAGCAGTACTTC
>NA|TRBV7-3|NA|TRBJ1-2
CASSFLGYGYTF
TGTGCCAGCAGCTTCTTGGGATATGGCTACACCTTC
>NA|TRBV7-9|NA|TRBJ1-4
CASSLTPGIGNEKLFF
TGTGCCAGCAGCTTAACCCCCGGAATCGGGAATGAAAAACTGTTTTTT
>NA|TRBV21-1|NA|TRBJ2-7
CASSKGPQAYEQYF
TGTGCCAGCAGCAAAGGACCACAGGCCTACGAGCAGTACTTC
>few|TRBV29-1|NA|TRBJ2-7
CSGGRGIHEQYF
TGCAGCGGTGGAAGGGGGATCCACGAGCAGTACTTC
>NA|TRBV9|NA|TRBJ1-2
CASSEGGPRSGYTF
TGTGCCAGCAGCGAGGGAGGGCCGCGGAGTGGCTACACCTTC
>NA|TRBV28|NA|TRBJ2-1
CASSPPRDRRFVYGEQFF
TGTGCCAGCAGTCCGCCTCGGGACCGTCGCTTCGTGTATGGTGAGCAGTTCTTC
>few|TRBV10-3|NA|TRBJ1-5
CAISRDGGNQPQHF
TGTGCCATCAGTCGGGACGGAGGAAATCAGCCCCAGCATTTT
>NA|TRBV29-1|NA|TRBJ1-1
CSVKGAGGTEAFF
TGCAGCGTCAAAGGGGCGGGGGGGACTGAAGCTTTCTTT
>NA|TRBV6-4|NA|TRBJ2-3
CASSREGTEDTDTQYF
TGTGCCAGCAGCCGAGAGGGGACGGAGGACACAGATACGCAGTATTTT
>NA|TRBV2|NA|TRBJ1-4
CASSEGEYEKLFF
TGTGCCAGCAGTGAAGGGGAATACGAAAAACTGTTTTTT
>NA|TRBV27|TRBD1|TRBJ1-1
CASSPRQGAFLGSDTEAFF
TGTGCCAGCAGTCCGAGACAGGGGGCGTTTTTGGGTTCGGACACTGAAGCTTTCTTT
>once|TRBV6-6|NA|TRBJ2-1
CATSKGQGGGNEQFF
TGTGCCACTTCGAAGGGGCAGGGCGGAGGAAATGAGCAGTTCTTC
>NA|TRBV28|NA|TRBJ1-2
CASSLLAPPGGYTF
TGTGCCAGCAGTTTACTCGCCCCCCCCGGGGGCTACACCTTC
>NA|TRBV2|NA|TRBJ1-2
CASSFDYGYTF
TGTGCCAGCTCCTTCGACTATGGCTACACCTTC
>NA|TRBV4-1|NA|TRBJ1-4
CASSPGAGFATNEKLFF
TGCGCCAGCAGCCCTGGAGCAGGGTTTGCAACTAATGAAAAACTGTTTTTT
>NA|TRBV6-5|TRBD1|TRBJ2-1
CASTMTGNHEQFF
TGTGCCAGCACTATGACAGGGAATCATGAGCAGTTCTTC
>NA|TRBV6-5|NA|TRBJ1-2
CASSHQGFADGYTF
TGTGCCAGCAGTCACCAGGGCTTCGCGGATGGCTACACCTTC
>NA|TRBV7-2|NA|TRBJ1-2
CASSLGTSYGYTF
TGTGCCAGCAGCTTAGGGACATCCTATGGCTACACCTTC
>NA|TRBV4-1|TRBD1|TRBJ2-5
CASSHPDREETQYF
TGCGCCAGCAGCCACCCCGACAGGGAGGAGACCCAGTACTTC